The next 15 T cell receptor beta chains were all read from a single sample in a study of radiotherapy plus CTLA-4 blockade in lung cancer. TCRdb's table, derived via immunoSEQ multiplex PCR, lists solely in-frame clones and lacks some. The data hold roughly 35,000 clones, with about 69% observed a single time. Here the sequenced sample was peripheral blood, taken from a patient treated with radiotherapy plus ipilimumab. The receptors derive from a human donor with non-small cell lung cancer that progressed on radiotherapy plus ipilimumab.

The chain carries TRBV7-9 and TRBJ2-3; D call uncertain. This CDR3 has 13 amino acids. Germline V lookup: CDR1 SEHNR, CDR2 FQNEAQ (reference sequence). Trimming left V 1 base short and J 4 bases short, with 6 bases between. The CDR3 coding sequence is TGTGCCAGCAGCTTAGGGGGTCCAGATACGCAGTATTTT. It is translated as CASSLGGPDTQYF.

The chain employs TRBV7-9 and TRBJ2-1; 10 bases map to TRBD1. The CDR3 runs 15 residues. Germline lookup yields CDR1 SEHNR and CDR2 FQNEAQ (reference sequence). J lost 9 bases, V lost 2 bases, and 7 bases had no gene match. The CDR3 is CASSLPGQGLAEQFF. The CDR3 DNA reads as TGTGCCAGCAGCTTACCGGGACAGGGGCTAGCTGAGCAGTTCTTC. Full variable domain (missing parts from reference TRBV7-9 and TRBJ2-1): DTGVSQNPRHKITKRGQNVTFRCDPISEHNRLYWYRQTLGQGPEFLTYFQNEAQLEKSRLLSDRFSAERPKGSFSTLEIQRTEQGDSAMYLCASSLPGQGLAEQFFGPGTRLTVL.

The CDR3 reads CSVGPSGSSEQFF. The CDR3 bases are TGCAGCGTTGGTCCTAGCGGGAGTTCCGAGCAGTTCTTC. This sequence joins TRBV29-1 and TRBJ2-1, with 10 bases lining up with TRBD2. Germline V lookup: CDR1 SQVTM, CDR2 ANQGSEA. The junction had 7 bases not matched to a gene; V was cut back by 4 bases and J by 10 bases. The CDR3 covers 13 residues.

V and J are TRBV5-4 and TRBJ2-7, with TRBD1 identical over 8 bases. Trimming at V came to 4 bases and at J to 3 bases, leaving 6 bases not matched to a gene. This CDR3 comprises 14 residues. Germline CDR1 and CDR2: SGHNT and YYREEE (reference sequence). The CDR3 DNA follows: TGTGCCAGCAGCCCTATAGGACAGGGCTACGAGCAGTACTTC. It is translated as CASSPIGQGYEQYF.

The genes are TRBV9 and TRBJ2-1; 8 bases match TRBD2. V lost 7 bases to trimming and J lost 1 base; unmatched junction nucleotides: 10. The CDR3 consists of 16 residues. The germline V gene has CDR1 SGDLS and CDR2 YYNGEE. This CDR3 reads CASSKRGLGSYNEQFF. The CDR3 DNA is TGTGCCAGCTCTAAACGGGGACTAGGTTCCTACAATGAGCAGTTCTTC.

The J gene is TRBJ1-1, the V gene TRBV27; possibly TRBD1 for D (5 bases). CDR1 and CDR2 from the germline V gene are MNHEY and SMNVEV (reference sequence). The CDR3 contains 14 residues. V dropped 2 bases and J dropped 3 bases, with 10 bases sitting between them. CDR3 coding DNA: TGTGCCAGCAGTTTAGGCAGGGTGGACACTGAAGCTTTCTTT. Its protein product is CASSLGRVDTEAFF.

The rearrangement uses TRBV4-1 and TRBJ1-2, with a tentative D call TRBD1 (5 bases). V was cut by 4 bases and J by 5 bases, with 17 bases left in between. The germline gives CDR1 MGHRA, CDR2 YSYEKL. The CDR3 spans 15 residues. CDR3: CASSRNGGTGYGYTF. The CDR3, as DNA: TGCGCCAGCAGCCGGAACGGCGGGACGGGTTATGGCTACACCTTC.

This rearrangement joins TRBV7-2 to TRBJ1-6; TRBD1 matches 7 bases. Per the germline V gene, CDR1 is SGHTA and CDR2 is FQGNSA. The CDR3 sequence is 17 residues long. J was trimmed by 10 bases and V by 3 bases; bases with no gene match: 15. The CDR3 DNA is TGTGCCAGCAGCTTGAAGGTAGGGGGCGGTGGAAGATCACCCCTCCACTTT. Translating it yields CASSLKVGGGGRSPLHF.

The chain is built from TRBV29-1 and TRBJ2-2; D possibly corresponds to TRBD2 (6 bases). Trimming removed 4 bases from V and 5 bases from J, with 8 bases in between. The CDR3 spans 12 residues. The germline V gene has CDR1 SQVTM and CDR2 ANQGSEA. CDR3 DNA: TGCAGCGTTGGAGGGAGGACCGGGGAGCTGTTTTTT. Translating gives CSVGGRTGELFF.

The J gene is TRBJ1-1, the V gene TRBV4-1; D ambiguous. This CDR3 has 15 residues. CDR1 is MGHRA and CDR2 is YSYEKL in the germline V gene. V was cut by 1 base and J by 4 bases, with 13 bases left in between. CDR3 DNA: TGCGCCAGCAGCCAAGCGGCACAGTTCCTCACTGAAGCTTTCTTT. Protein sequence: CASSQAAQFLTEAFF.

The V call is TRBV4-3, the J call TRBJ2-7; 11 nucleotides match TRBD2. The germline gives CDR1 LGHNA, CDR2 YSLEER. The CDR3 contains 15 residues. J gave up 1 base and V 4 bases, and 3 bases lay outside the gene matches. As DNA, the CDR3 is TGCGCCAGCAGCCCCTTAGCGGGGGGGTCCTACGAGCAGTACTTC. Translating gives CASSPLAGGSYEQYF.

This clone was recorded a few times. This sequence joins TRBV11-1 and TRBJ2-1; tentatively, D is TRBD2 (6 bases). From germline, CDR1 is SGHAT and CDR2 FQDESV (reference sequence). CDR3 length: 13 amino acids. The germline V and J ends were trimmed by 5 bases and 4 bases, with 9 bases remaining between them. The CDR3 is CASSPGVYNEQFF. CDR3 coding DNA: TGTGCCAGCAGCCCGGGAGTTTACAATGAGCAGTTCTTC.

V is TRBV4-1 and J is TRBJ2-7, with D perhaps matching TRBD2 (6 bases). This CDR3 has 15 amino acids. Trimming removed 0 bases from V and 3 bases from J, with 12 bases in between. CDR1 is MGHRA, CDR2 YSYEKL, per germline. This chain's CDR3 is CASSQDLGTYYEQYF. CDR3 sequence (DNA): TGCGCCAGCAGCCAAGATCTAGGGACTTACTACGAGCAGTACTTC.

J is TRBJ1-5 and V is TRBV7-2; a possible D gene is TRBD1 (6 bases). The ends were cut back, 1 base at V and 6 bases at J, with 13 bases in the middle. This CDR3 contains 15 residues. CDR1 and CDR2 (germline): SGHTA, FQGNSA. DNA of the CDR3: TGTGCCAGCAGCTTAGGGGGGGCGTGGAGTCAGCCCCAGCATTTT. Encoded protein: CASSLGGAWSQPQHF.

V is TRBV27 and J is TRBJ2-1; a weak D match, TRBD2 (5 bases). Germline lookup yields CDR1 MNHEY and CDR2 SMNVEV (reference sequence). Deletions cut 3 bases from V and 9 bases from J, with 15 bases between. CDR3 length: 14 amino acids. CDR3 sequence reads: CASSFGDSAGEQFF. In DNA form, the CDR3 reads TGTGCCAGCAGTTTTGGAGACTCCGCGGGTGAGCAGTTCTTC.